This T cell receptor beta chain came from a study of T cell responses to AZD1222 COVID-19 vaccine. Study observations and caveats: Reportedly, close to half of spike-specific TCRs are directed against unmutated variant regions. At baseline, seropositivity was found in only six or seven AZD1222 recipients. Sampled repertoires all dated from after the peak T cell response.

CDR3 length: 15 amino acids. The germline V gene encodes CDR1 MGHDK and CDR2 SYGVNS. V lost 2 bases to trimming and J lost 8 bases; unmatched junction nucleotides: 7. Second doses at about 4 or about 12 weeks were pooled. Notes on this clone: No antigen is known for it.

The data were produced by immunoSEQ multiplex PCR, yet TCRdb's version contains in-frame clones alone and is incomplete. The sample shows about 94,000 clones, about 85% of them seen only once. The chain links TRBV25-1 to TRBJ1-4, with TRBD1 identical over 8 bases. Material: peripheral blood, obtained 28 days after the second AZD1222 dose. The sequence was collected from an adult who received the AZD1222 COVID-19 vaccine. For the CDR3, the DNA is TGTGCCAGCAGTGAAACGACAGGGGCGGGGGAAAAACTGTTTTTT. Amino acid sequence: CASSETTGAGEKLFF.